This record covers a single T cell receptor (beta chain). Germline-derived CDR1 and CDR2 are PRHDT and FYEKMQ (reference sequence). There are 14 residues in the CDR3. V lost 5 bases and J lost 2, with 12 bases in between. The data belong to a study of control samples from healthy donors and cancer patients. Generated by immunoSEQ multiplex PCR, the TCRdb table keeps only in-frame clones and is missing some. Among around 130,000 clones listed, approximately 89% were seen once. The rearrangement uses TRBV13 and TRBJ1-1; possible D gene TRBD1, 6 bases. Sequenced: blood. The source of this sequence is a young man in good health. The CDR3 coding sequence is TGTGCCAGCAGCGAGGACAGCGGTAACACTGAAGCTTTCTTT. As protein: CASSEDSGNTEAFF.